This TCR beta chain was sequenced in a study of T-cell memory formation after mild COVID-19. Overall study context: TCR clustering was largely donor specific. Study-wide findings and caveats: Pre-infection memory carried some responding clones, suggesting that cross-reactive memory joined. The study found contracting CD4+ clones mainly in CM and EM and contracting CD8+ clones in EMRA.

Germline lookup yields CDR1 SGHTA and CDR2 FQGNSA. V was clipped by 3 bases and J by 9 bases; unmatched bases: 10. The CDR3 contains 16 residues. Amplification by 5'RACE using constant-segment primers produced TCR alpha and TCR beta cDNA libraries that carried sample barcodes and UMIs. TCRdb called the 5' RACE reads again in MiXCR, with one record for every CDR3 protein. The sample holds roughly 180,000 distinct CDR3 sequences, roughly 11% seen once. Points on this clonotype: The antigen is not known.

The rearrangement uses TRBV7-2 and TRBJ2-2; 10 nucleotides line up with TRBD2. This TCR was sampled from a man between 18 and 35 years old who had mild COVID-19 (a few samples of this study predate the infection). Cell type and time point are not known. The sequenced material came from PBMCs or a T cell subset sorted from them (not recorded which). CDR3 residues: CASSFPLTSGLRELFF. The CDR3 region has the DNA TGTGCCAGCAGCTTCCCCTTGACTAGCGGGCTTAGGGAGCTGTTTTTT.